The 2 T cell receptor beta chains below come from one sample, sequenced in a study of T cell responses to AZD1222 COVID-19 vaccine. Repertoires were generated with immunoSEQ multiplex PCR, while TCRdb's copy carries only in-frame clones and drops some. The data show 150,000 to 200,000 clones, about 89% seen once. The sequenced sample was peripheral blood, obtained on day 0 of AZD1222 vaccination. These receptors were obtained from an adult in good health.

J is TRBJ1-3 and V is TRBV25-1, with D possibly being TRBD1 (6 bases). Germline CDR1 is MGHDK and CDR2 is SYGVNS. V gave up 5 bases and J gave up 2 bases, with 10 bases separating them. The CDR3 runs to 14 residues. The chain's CDR3 is CASSKGDPGNTIYF. Here the CDR3 DNA reads TGTGCCAGCAGTAAGGGGGACCCTGGAAACACCATATATTTT. The full variable domain, with the rest looked up from reference TRBV25-1 and TRBJ1-3, is EADIYQTPRYLVIGTGKKITLECSQTMGHDKMYWYQQDPGMELHLIHYSYGVNSTEKGDLSSESTVSRIRTEHFPLTLESARPSHTSQYLCASSKGDPGNTIYFGEGSWLTVV.

J is TRBJ1-1 and V is TRBV19; D not resolved. The length of the CDR3 is 13 residues. Looked up from germline, CDR1 is LNHDA and CDR2 is SQIVND (reference sequence). The germline V and J ends were trimmed by 2 bases and 2 bases, with 6 bases remaining between them. The CDR3 DNA sequence: TGTGCCAGTAGTATAACGGGTAACACTGAAGCTTTCTTT. This translates into CASSITGNTEAFF.